These 22 T cell receptor beta chains came from one sample sequenced in a study of early T cells in non-severe SARS-CoV-2 infection. TCRdb passed the 5' RACE reads through MiXCR, listing each CDR3 protein once. The sample consists of 60,000 to 70,000 distinct CDR3 sequences, 4.9% of them appearing once. Sample: whole blood. These receptors all come from an adult who was a healthcare worker with PCR-confirmed SARS-CoV-2 infection or an uninfected control (not recorded which).

This clonotype was counted at least ten times. J is TRBJ2-5 and V is TRBV28; D not certain. V was shortened by 8 bases and J by 1 base, with 14 bases between the two germline ends. Germline V CDR1 and CDR2: MDHEN, SYDVKM. The CDR3 is 14 amino acids. The CDR3 region has the DNA TGTGCCAGCTCCCGATCGGCAGCCCAAGAGACCCAGTACTTC. Protein sequence: CASSRSAAQETQYF.

The genes are TRBV4-3 and TRBJ2-1, with D possibly matching TRBD2 (6 bases). The CDR3 totals 13 residues. V lost 4 bases to trimming and J lost 10 bases, with 14 bases between them. The germline V gene has CDR1 LGHNA and CDR2 YSLEER. CDR3 amino acids: CASSLATSREQFF. Here the CDR3 DNA reads TGCGCCAGCAGCCTAGCCACTAGCAGGGAGCAGTTCTTC.

This clonotype was recorded many times. V usage is TRBV10-3 and J usage is TRBJ2-3; TRBD2 matches at 7 bases. CDR3 length: 16 amino acids. The ends lost 0 bases at V and 4 bases at J; junction bases unmatched: 7. Germline V gene lookup returns CDR1 ENHRY and CDR2 SYGVKD. CDR3 protein: CAISESPGGMPDTQYF. In DNA form, the CDR3 reads TGTGCCATCAGTGAGTCGCCGGGGGGTATGCCAGATACGCAGTATTTT.

The chain combines TRBV5-1 with TRBJ2-3; the match to TRBD2 covers 11 bases. The CDR3 loop spans 16 amino acids. The V gene's germline CDR1 is SGHRS and CDR2 YFSETQ. V was clipped by 2 bases and J by 2 bases; unmatched bases: 4. The CDR3 DNA is TGCGCCAGCAGCTTAACTAGCGGGGGTAACACAGATACGCAGTATTTT. Amino acids: CASSLTSGGNTDTQYF.

This clonotype came up many times. This rearrangement joins TRBV3-1 to TRBJ2-7; TRBD1 or TRBD2 may be the D gene (5 bases each). The V gene lost 4 bases and the J gene lost 7 bases, with 23 bases spanning the gap. Looked up from germline, CDR1 is LGHDT and CDR2 is YNNKEL (reference sequence). CDR3 size: 16 residues. Here the CDR3 DNA reads TGTGCCAGCAGCCTCGCACGACTGACTGGCGAGGGGGAGCAGTACTTC. Encoded protein: CASSLARLTGEGEQYF.

This clonotype was counted a few times. The chain couples TRBV6-6 to TRBJ2-7; D is perhaps TRBD2 (6 bases). V was pared by 6 bases and J by 4 bases, with 13 bases between. CDR3 length equals 13 residues. Germline CDR1 reads MNHNY; CDR2 reads SVGAGI (reference sequence). CDR3 sequence (DNA): TGTGCCAGCAGGGAGGGAGACCGGTACGAGCAGTACTTC. This translates into CASREGDRYEQYF.

The chain links TRBV20-1 to TRBJ1-1; tentatively, D is TRBD1 (6 bases). Deletions cut 6 bases from V and 3 bases from J, with 11 bases between. Germline V CDR1 and CDR2: DFQATT, SNEGSKA (reference sequence). The CDR3 runs 12 residues. The DNA for the CDR3 is TGCAGTGCAGGCAGGGGCCACACTGAAGCTTTCTTT. Its translation is CSAGRGHTEAFF.

There are many counts of this clonotype. The chain employs TRBV12-3 or TRBV12-4 and TRBJ1-5; the D is unclear. V lost 2 bases, J lost 2 bases, and 7 bases lay in between. This CDR3 is 14 amino acids long. This chain's CDR3 is CASSLIPGNQPQHF. The CDR3 DNA follows: TGTGCCAGCAGTTTAATCCCAGGCAATCAGCCCCAGCATTTT.

The chain joins TRBV11-2 to TRBJ2-1, with TRBD2 identical over 11 bases. J lost 7 bases, V lost 4 bases, and 9 bases had no gene match. Germline values: CDR1 SGHAT, CDR2 FQNNGV. The CDR3 contains 16 residues. DNA for the CDR3: TGTGCCAGCAGCTACGTACTAGCGGGAGTCTCTAATGAGCAGTTCTTC. Its protein product is CASSYVLAGVSNEQFF.

Ten or more counts support this clonotype. The rearrangement uses TRBV9 and TRBJ2-3; D is unresolved. CDR3 length: 14 amino acids. V shed 0 bases and J shed 4 bases, with 9 bases lying between them. Germline loops: CDR1 SGDLS, CDR2 YYNGEE. CDR3 region: CASSVGSAPDTQYF. CDR3 coding DNA: TGTGCCAGCAGCGTAGGATCCGCTCCAGATACGCAGTATTTT.

This clonotype was observed a few times. The V call is TRBV4-3, the J call TRBJ1-1; no firm D call. Trimming stripped 2 bases from V and 0 bases from J, with 10 bases between. This CDR3 is built from 15 residues. Germline assignment: CDR1 LGHNA and CDR2 YSLEER. This chain's CDR3 is CASSQHRDMNTEAFF. Here the CDR3 DNA reads TGCGCCAGCAGCCAACACAGAGACATGAACACTGAAGCTTTCTTT.

Many counts were recorded for this clonotype. The CDR3 is CATGTSGRFETQYF. The CDR3 region has the DNA TGTGCCACCGGGACTAGCGGGAGGTTTGAGACCCAGTACTTC. V is TRBV19 and J is TRBJ2-5, with 15 bases aligning to TRBD2. This CDR3 is 14 amino acids long. With 10 bases clipped from V and 5 bases from J, the junction kept 5 bases outside the gene matches. Germline V lookup: CDR1 LNHDA, CDR2 SQIVND (reference sequence). The complete variable domain, with remaining parts taken from reference TRBV19 and TRBJ2-5, reads DGGITQSPKYLFRKEGQNVTLSCEQNLNHDAMYWYRQDPGQGLRLIYYSQIVNDFQKGDIAEGYSVSREKKESFPLTVTSAQKNPTAFYLCATGTSGRFETQYFGPGTRLLVL.

This clonotype was observed many times. V gene TRBV7-2 combines with J gene TRBJ2-7, with D possibly matching TRBD1 (6 bases). V was trimmed by 5 bases and J by 2 bases, leaving 10 bases between them. Germline values: CDR1 SGHTA, CDR2 FQGNSA. The CDR3 is 13 amino acids. CDR3 nucleotide sequence: TGTGCCAGCAGCCTGAGGGGGACCTACGAGCAGTACTTC. Its protein is CASSLRGTYEQYF.

At least ten counts were recorded for this clonotype. The chain joins TRBV27 to TRBJ1-5, with a tentative D call TRBD1 (6 bases). Germline V gene sequence: CDR1 MNHEY, CDR2 SMNVEV (reference sequence). Trimming took off 3 bases at V and 2 bases at J, with 8 bases between the two ends. The CDR3 covers 14 residues. The CDR3 nucleotides read TGTGCCAGCAGTTTTCGACAGGGCAATCAGCCCCAGCATTTT. Protein sequence: CASSFRQGNQPQHF.

The sample holds many counts of this clonotype. The chain uses TRBV5-5 and TRBJ1-5; possible D gene TRBD1, 5 bases. Germline CDR1 is SGHKS and CDR2 is YYEKEE (reference sequence). The CDR3 contains 15 residues. With 1 base removed from V and 6 bases from J, the gap between germline ends came to 14 bases. The CDR3 loop reads CASSLRTTVGQPQHF. CDR3 DNA: TGTGCCAGCAGCTTGAGGACAACCGTGGGTCAGCCCCAGCATTTT.

This clonotype was seen at least ten times. The rearrangement uses TRBV6-2 or TRBV6-3 and TRBJ2-1; D remains ambiguous. The CDR3 runs 12 residues. The V end lost 6 bases, the J end lost 4 bases, and 7 bases lay between the germline ends. Germline V CDR1 and CDR2: MNHEY, SVGEGT. The CDR3, as DNA: TGTGCCAGCAGCCCTATGTACAATGAGCAGTTCTTC. As protein: CASSPMYNEQFF.

V usage is TRBV10-3 and J usage is TRBJ2-3; 14 positions match TRBD2. CDR1 is ENHRY and CDR2 is SYGVKD in the germline V gene. The CDR3 length is 18 residues. The V and J ends lost 10 bases and 0 bases, in that order; junction bases with no gene match: 12. CDR3 protein: CATAPRTSGGPSTDTQYF. The CDR3 DNA reads TGTGCCACTGCCCCTCGGACTAGCGGGGGGCCTAGCACAGATACGCAGTATTTT.

This clonotype was seen many times. V and J are TRBV15 and TRBJ2-5, with 7 bases that match TRBD1. Germline V gene sequence: CDR1 LNHNV, CDR2 YYDKDF (reference sequence). The ends lost 5 bases at V and 2 bases at J; junction bases unmatched: 2. The CDR3 extends over 13 amino acids. CDR3 sequence reads: CATSLTGQETQYF. In nucleotides, the CDR3 is TGTGCCACCAGCCTGACAGGGCAAGAGACCCAGTACTTC.

This rearrangement joins TRBV4-2 to TRBJ2-2; tentatively, D is TRBD2 (6 bases). Germline V gene data show CDR1 as LGHNA and CDR2 as YNFKEQ. The CDR3 length is 16 residues. Trimming shortened V by 7 bases and J by 0 bases, and 15 bases separated the two germline ends. CDR3 sequence reads: CASTPSPGANTGELFF. The CDR3 DNA sequence: TGTGCCAGCACCCCATCCCCGGGGGCGAACACCGGGGAGCTGTTTTTT.

Many counts were recorded for this clonotype. The chain links TRBV6-6 to TRBJ1-1; D may be TRBD1 (5 bases). Trimming left V 0 bases short and J 11 bases short, with 13 bases between. Per germline, CDR1 MNHNY and CDR2 SVGAGI (reference sequence). The CDR3 spans 13 residues. For the CDR3, the DNA is TGTGCCAGCAGTTACTCTACGGGGGGGTATGCTTTCTTT. Amino acid sequence: CASSYSTGGYAFF.

This clonotype was detected ten times or more. V gene TRBV4-1 combines with J gene TRBJ2-5; D is unresolved. The germline V gene has CDR1 MGHRA and CDR2 YSYEKL. The CDR3 spans 13 residues. V gave up 1 base and J gave up 5 bases, with 8 bases separating them. The CDR3 is CASSQGPEETQYF. In nucleotides, the CDR3 is TGCGCCAGCAGCCAAGGGCCTGAGGAGACCCAGTACTTC.

This rearrangement joins TRBV6-1 to TRBJ1-1; 8 bases are a match to TRBD1. The CDR3 is 13 residues long. V was pared by 6 bases and J by 1 base, with 1 base of the junction left unmatched. Germline V gene data show CDR1 as MNHNS and CDR2 as SASEGT. The CDR3: CASRDRGNTEAFF. CDR3 sequence (DNA): TGTGCCAGCAGAGACAGGGGGAACACTGAAGCTTTCTTT.